This T cell receptor (beta chain) appears in the sequencing data of a study of OX40 agonist ivuxolimab in advanced cancers. As for the study in general: The dose of intravenous ivuxolimab that patients received every 2 weeks ranged from 0.01 to 10 mg/kg. Overall study results and limits: CD4+ and CD8+ blood T cells expanded clonally by week 6 at 0.1 to 3.0 mg/kg. Partial responders dosed at 0.1-3.0 mg/kg displayed clonal expansion ranking among the lowest.

There are a few counts of this clone. Its antigen is not identified. Germline V CDR1 and CDR2: SGHAT, FQDESV (reference sequence). Trimming shortened V by 0 bases and J by 4 bases, and 22 bases separated the two germline ends. CDR3 length: 19 amino acids. Profiling relied on immunoSEQ multiplex PCR, and the TCRdb table lists in-frame clones only, not all of them. The repertoire holds tens of thousands of clones, 86% seen once, with approximately 29% in the top ten. The chain recombines TRBV11-1 with TRBJ2-1; tentatively, D is TRBD2 (6 bases). The sequenced sample was CD4+ or CD8+ T cells sorted from blood, obtained in a trial of the OX40 agonist ivuxolimab. This sequence was found in an adult with an advanced solid tumor such as melanoma, head and neck, liver or kidney cancer. The CDR3 loop reads CASSLASVGGWGEYNEQFF. For the CDR3, the DNA is TGTGCCAGCAGCTTAGCTTCGGTCGGTGGTTGGGGGGAGTACAATGAGCAGTTCTTC.